The 18 T cell receptor beta chains reported below all come from one sample, sequenced in a study of blood T cell repertoires in COVID-19. TCRdb's copy holds only in-frame clones and misses some; the assay was immunoSEQ multiplex PCR. The sample lists about 94,000 clones; roughly 84% were seen once. The sample consisted of peripheral blood. These receptors all come from a man aged 55 to 70 with acute or convalescent COVID-19.

This rearrangement joins TRBV18 to TRBJ2-7; 10 nucleotides match TRBD1. CDR3 length equals 15 residues. Trimming at V came to 3 bases and at J to 2 bases, leaving 4 bases not matched to a gene. Germline CDR1 is KGHSH and CDR2 is LQKENI. The CDR3 reads CASSPTGGETYEQYF. For the CDR3, the DNA is TGTGCCAGCTCACCGACAGGGGGCGAAACCTACGAGCAGTACTTC.

The gene calls are TRBV5-1 and TRBJ2-3; 7 nucleotides align to TRBD1. The CDR3 is made up of 15 amino acids. Germline V CDR1 and CDR2: SGHRS, YFSETQ. V was clipped by 4 bases and J by 2 bases; unmatched bases: 7. CDR3 protein: CASSMGDSYTDTQYF. The CDR3 DNA is TGCGCCAGCAGCATGGGGGACAGTTACACAGATACGCAGTATTTT.

This clone appeared once. The rearrangement uses TRBV7-9 and TRBJ2-2; the match to TRBD1 covers 7 bases. Per germline, CDR1 SEHNR and CDR2 FQNEAQ (reference sequence). V shed 3 bases and J 9 bases; nucleotides not matched to a gene: 10. This CDR3 has 15 amino acids. The CDR3 DNA is TGTGCCAGCAGCTTCCAGACAGGGCCGCACCGGGAGCTGTTTTTT. It specifies CASSFQTGPHRELFF.

The V gene is TRBV7-2, the J gene TRBJ1-2; 8 nucleotides agree with TRBD1. The CDR3 is made up of 14 amino acids. The V and J ends lost 6 bases and 5 bases, in that order; junction bases with no gene match: 8. The germline CDR1 and CDR2 sequences are SGHTA and FQGNSA. The CDR3 reads CASSPDRAGYGYTF. Written as DNA, the CDR3 is TGTGCCAGCAGTCCGGACAGGGCGGGTTATGGCTACACCTTC.

V and J are TRBV19 and TRBJ1-1, with TRBD1 matching over 8 bases. The CDR3 is 15 residues long. CDR1 LNHDA and CDR2 SQIVND come from the germline V gene (reference sequence). Trimming took 5 bases from V and 0 from J; bases not matched to a gene: 5. The CDR3 DNA is TGTGCCAGTAGTTTAACAGGGGGTATGAACACTGAAGCTTTCTTT. It encodes CASSLTGGMNTEAFF.

This sequence joins TRBV19 and TRBJ1-5; TRBD1 matches 9 bases. V shed 6 bases and J 5 bases; nucleotides not matched to a gene: 2. This CDR3 comprises 13 residues. The germline V gene encodes CDR1 LNHDA and CDR2 SQIVND (reference sequence). The CDR3 region is CASSWTGDQPQHF. DNA for the CDR3: TGTGCCAGTAGCTGGACAGGGGATCAGCCCCAGCATTTT.

CDR3 DNA sequence: TGTGCCAGCAGCTTGGAGGGAGGTGGCAATCAGCCCCAGCATTTT. Its protein product is CASSLEGGGNQPQHF. The chain joins TRBV7-9 to TRBJ1-5; D uncertain. Trimming removed 3 bases from V and 2 bases from J, with 11 bases in between. Germline CDR1 reads SEHNR; CDR2 reads FQNEAQ (reference sequence). The CDR3 consists of 15 residues.

The chain recombines TRBV7-9 with TRBJ2-2; D perhaps matches TRBD2 (7 bases). Germline V lookup: CDR1 SEHNR, CDR2 FQNEAQ (reference sequence). The CDR3 consists of 17 residues. V was cut by 4 bases and J by 1 base, with 16 bases left in between. CDR3 residues: CASSSRGPTRNTGELFF. Written as DNA, the CDR3 is TGTGCCAGCAGCTCGCGGGGGCCCACTAGGAACACCGGGGAGCTGTTTTTT. Supplemented by reference TRBV7-9 and TRBJ2-2, the full variable domain reads DTGVSQNPRHKITKRGQNVTFRCDPISEHNRLYWYRQTLGQGPEFLTYFQNEAQLEKSRLLSDRFSAERPKGSFSTLEIQRTEQGDSAMYLCASSSRGPTRNTGELFFGEGSRLTVL.

The chain uses TRBV5-1 and TRBJ1-1; tentatively, D is TRBD1 (5 bases). With 4 bases removed from V and 0 bases from J, the gap between germline ends came to 10 bases. This CDR3 is built from 14 residues. CDR1 and CDR2 (germline): SGHRS, YFSETQ. DNA for the CDR3: TGCGCCAGCAGCCCTTACAGGCTGAACACTGAAGCTTTCTTT. This gives the protein CASSPYRLNTEAFF.

The gene calls are TRBV19 and TRBJ2-5, with 7 bases aligning to TRBD1. The CDR3 consists of 15 residues. CDR1 is LNHDA, CDR2 SQIVND, per germline (reference sequence). With 4 bases clipped from V and 2 bases from J, the junction kept 7 bases outside the gene matches. The CDR3 is CASSTLGQPQETQYF. The DNA for the CDR3 is TGTGCCAGTAGTACCCTGGGACAGCCTCAAGAGACCCAGTACTTC. The complete variable domain, with remaining parts taken from reference TRBV19 and TRBJ2-5, reads DGGITQSPKYLFRKEGQNVTLSCEQNLNHDAMYWYRQDPGQGLRLIYYSQIVNDFQKGDIAEGYSVSREKKESFPLTVTSAQKNPTAFYLCASSTLGQPQETQYFGPGTRLLVL.

About this clone itself: Other DNA sequences in this sample translate to the same CDR3. The rearrangement joins TRBV19 to TRBJ2-7; D may be TRBD1 (5 bases). V lost 1 base and J 3 bases, leaving 7 bases between the germline ends. The germline V gene has CDR1 LNHDA and CDR2 SQIVND (reference sequence). The CDR3 spans 13 residues. CDR3 sequence (DNA): TGTGCCAGTAGTATAGGACAGAGCTACGAGCAGTACTTC. Its protein is CASSIGQSYEQYF.

The chain uses TRBV4-1 and TRBJ1-2, with 8 bases identical to TRBD1. The CDR3 is 14 residues long. Germline V gives CDR1 MGHRA, CDR2 YSYEKL. Trimming cost V 4 bases and J 3 bases; bases outside gene matches: 4. In nucleotides, the CDR3 is TGCGCCAGCAGCCGGCCGGACAGGGACTATGGCTACACCTTC. Residues: CASSRPDRDYGYTF.

CDR3 region: CASSQALGQGARGYTF. The DNA of the CDR3 is TGCGCCAGCAGCCAAGCGTTGGGACAGGGGGCCAGGGGCTACACCTTC. The chain employs TRBV4-1 and TRBJ1-2; 12 nucleotides align to TRBD1. With V trimmed by 1 base and J by 8 bases, 8 bases remained unmatched. Germline values: CDR1 MGHRA, CDR2 YSYEKL. There are 16 residues in the CDR3.

This clone was counted a few times. This chain joins TRBV2 and TRBJ2-7; TRBD1 matches at 9 bases. V lost 6 bases, J lost 4 bases, and 7 bases stayed unmatched. This CDR3 comprises 14 residues. Germline CDR1 and CDR2: SNHLY and FYNNEI. CDR3 nucleotides: TGTGCCAGCAGAGGCACAGGGGGCAGGTACGAGCAGTACTTC. Translation gives CASRGTGGRYEQYF.

The genes are TRBV7-9 and TRBJ2-5; no firm D call. Trimming removed 7 bases from V and 3 bases from J, with 12 bases in between. The CDR3 is 13 amino acids. Germline lookup yields CDR1 SEHNR and CDR2 FQNEAQ (reference sequence). CDR3 residues: CASIHKNEETQYF. CDR3 coding DNA: TGTGCCAGCATCCACAAAAACGAAGAGACCCAGTACTTC.

V and J are TRBV18 and TRBJ1-1, with 7 bases lining up with TRBD1. Germline CDR1 is KGHSH and CDR2 is LQKENI. The J segment lost 5 bases and the V segment lost 6 bases, leaving 6 bases of the junction unmatched. The CDR3 sequence is 13 residues long. CDR3 loop: CASSARQGTEAFF. The CDR3 DNA follows: TGTGCCAGCTCGGCCCGACAGGGAACTGAAGCTTTCTTT. Supplemented by reference TRBV18 and TRBJ1-1, the full variable domain reads NAGVMQNPRHLVRRRGQEARLRCSPMKGHSHVYWYRQLPEEGLKFMVYLQKENIIDESGMPKERFSAEFPKEGPSILRIQQVVRGDSAAYFCASSARQGTEAFFGQGTRLTVV.

This chain connects TRBV21-1 to TRBJ1-1; the table's D call, TRBD1, has no DNA check behind it. TRBV21-1 has pseudogene status. The CDR3 is 16 amino acids. The CDR3 is CASSKSRGLLNTEAFF. The DNA of the CDR3 is TGTGCCAGCAGCAAAAGCAGGGGTTTGTTGAACACTGAAGCTTTCTTT.

The CDR3 nucleotides are TGTGCCAGCTCACCACAACAGGGGGCGCGAGAGACCCAGTACTTC. As protein: CASSPQQGARETQYF. The V gene is TRBV18, the J gene TRBJ2-5, with 9 bases that match TRBD1. This CDR3 comprises 15 residues. J gave up 4 bases and V 1 base, and 4 bases lay outside the gene matches. CDR1 KGHSH and CDR2 LQKENI come from the germline V gene.